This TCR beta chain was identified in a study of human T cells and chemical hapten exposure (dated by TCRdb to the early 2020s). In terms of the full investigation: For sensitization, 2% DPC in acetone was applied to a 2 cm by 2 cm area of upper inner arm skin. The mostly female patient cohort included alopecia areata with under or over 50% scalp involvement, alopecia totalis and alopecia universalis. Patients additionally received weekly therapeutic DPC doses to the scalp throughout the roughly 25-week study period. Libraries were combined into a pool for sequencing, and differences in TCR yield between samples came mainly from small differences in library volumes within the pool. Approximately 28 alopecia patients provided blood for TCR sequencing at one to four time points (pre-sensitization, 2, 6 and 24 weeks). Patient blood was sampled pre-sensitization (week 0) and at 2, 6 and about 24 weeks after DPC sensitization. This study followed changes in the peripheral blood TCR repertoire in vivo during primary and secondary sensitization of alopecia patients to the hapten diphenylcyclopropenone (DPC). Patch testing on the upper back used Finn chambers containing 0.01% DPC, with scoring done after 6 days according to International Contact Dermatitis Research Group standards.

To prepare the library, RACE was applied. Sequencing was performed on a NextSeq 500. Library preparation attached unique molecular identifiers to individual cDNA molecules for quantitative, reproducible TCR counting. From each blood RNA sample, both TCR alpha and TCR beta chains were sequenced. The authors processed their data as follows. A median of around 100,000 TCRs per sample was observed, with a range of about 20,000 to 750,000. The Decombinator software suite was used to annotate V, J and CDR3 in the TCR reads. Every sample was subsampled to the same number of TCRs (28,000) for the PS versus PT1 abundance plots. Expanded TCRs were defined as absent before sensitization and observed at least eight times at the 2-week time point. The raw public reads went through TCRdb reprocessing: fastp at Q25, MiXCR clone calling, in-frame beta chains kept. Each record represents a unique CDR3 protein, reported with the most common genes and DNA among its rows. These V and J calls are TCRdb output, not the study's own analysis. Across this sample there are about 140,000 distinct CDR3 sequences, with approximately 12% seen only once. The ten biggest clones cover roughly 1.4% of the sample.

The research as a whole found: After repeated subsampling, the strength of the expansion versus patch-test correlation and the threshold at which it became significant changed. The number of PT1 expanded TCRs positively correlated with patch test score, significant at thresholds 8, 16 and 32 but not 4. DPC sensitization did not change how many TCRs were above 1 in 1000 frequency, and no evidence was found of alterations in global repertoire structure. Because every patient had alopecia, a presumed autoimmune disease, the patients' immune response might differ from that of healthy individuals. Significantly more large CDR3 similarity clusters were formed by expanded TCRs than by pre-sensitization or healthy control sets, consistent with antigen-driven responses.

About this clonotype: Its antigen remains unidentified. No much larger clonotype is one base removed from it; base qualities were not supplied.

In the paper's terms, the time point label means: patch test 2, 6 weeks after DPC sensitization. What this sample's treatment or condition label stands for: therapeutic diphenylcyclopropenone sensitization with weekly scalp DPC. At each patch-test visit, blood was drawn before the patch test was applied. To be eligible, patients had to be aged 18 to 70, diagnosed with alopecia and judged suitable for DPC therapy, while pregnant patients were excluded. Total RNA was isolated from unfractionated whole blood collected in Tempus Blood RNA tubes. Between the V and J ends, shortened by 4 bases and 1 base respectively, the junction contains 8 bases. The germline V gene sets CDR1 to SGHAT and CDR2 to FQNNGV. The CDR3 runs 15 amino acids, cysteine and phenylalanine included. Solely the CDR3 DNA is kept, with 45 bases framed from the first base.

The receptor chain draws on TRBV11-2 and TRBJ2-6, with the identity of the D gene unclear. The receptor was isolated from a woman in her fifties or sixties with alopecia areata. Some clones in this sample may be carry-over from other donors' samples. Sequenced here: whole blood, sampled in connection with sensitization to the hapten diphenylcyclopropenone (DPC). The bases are TGTGCCAGCAGCTCCCGACAATCTGGGGCCAACGTCCTGACTTTC. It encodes CASSSRQSGANVLTF.